A single sample is the source of the 22 T cell receptor beta chains below, sequenced in a study of T cell responses to AZD1222 COVID-19 vaccine. The repertoire was sequenced with immunoSEQ multiplex PCR; TCRdb's copy has only in-frame clones and lacks some. The data contain roughly 180,000 clones, around 93% of them singletons. The sequencing here drew on peripheral blood, taken on day 0 of AZD1222 vaccination. The receptors were sampled from an adult in good health.

This chain links TRBV5-1 with TRBJ2-5; a weak D match, TRBD2 (6 bases). Trimming shortened V by 4 bases and J by 1 base, and 14 bases separated the two germline ends. Germline V gives CDR1 SGHRS, CDR2 YFSETQ. The CDR3 contains 15 residues. The DNA for the CDR3 is TGCGCCAGCAGCACGGGGACTGCCCCCCAAGAGACCCAGTACTTC. Translated, it gives CASSTGTAPQETQYF.

This clone has only one observation. The V gene is TRBV11-1, the J gene TRBJ2-7; no firm D call. Deletions cut 6 bases from V and 2 bases from J, with 11 bases between. The CDR3 covers 13 residues. Germline V gene lookup returns CDR1 SGHAT and CDR2 FQDESV (reference sequence). The CDR3 spells CASRSETTYEQYF. CDR3 sequence (DNA): TGTGCCAGCAGAAGCGAGACAACCTACGAGCAGTACTTC.

The chain joins TRBV2 to TRBJ2-1; no clear D gene. V was pared by 2 bases and J by 2 bases, with 7 bases between. Germline V gene sequence: CDR1 SNHLY, CDR2 FYNNEI. The CDR3 contains 14 residues. This CDR3 is CASSESSPYNEQFF. In DNA, the CDR3 is TGTGCCAGCAGTGAATCTTCGCCCTACAATGAGCAGTTCTTC.

In this sample, this clone turned up a few times. This sequence joins TRBV5-1 and TRBJ1-2; D is perhaps TRBD1 (5 bases). The CDR3 has 15 amino acids. CDR1 is SGHRS and CDR2 is YFSETQ in the germline V gene. Trimming left V 4 bases short and J 6 bases short, with 19 bases between. In DNA, the CDR3 is TGCGCCAGCAGCCAACGGGACCAACATATGCATGGCTACACCTTC. Its translation: CASSQRDQHMHGYTF.

The V call is TRBV27, the J call TRBJ2-1, with D perhaps matching TRBD2 (5 bases). Between the trimmed V and J ends, which lost 1 base and 9 bases, there was a span of 16 bases. Germline values: CDR1 MNHEY, CDR2 SMNVEV (reference sequence). This CDR3 is built from 15 residues. CDR3 region: CASSLWRVPPCEQFF. In DNA, the CDR3 is TGTGCCAGCAGTTTATGGCGGGTCCCGCCCTGTGAGCAGTTCTTC.

This clone was counted once. The J gene is TRBJ1-5, the V gene TRBV6-5; 7 positions match TRBD1. The V segment lost 6 bases and the J segment 7 bases; nucleotides outside the gene matches: 9. The CDR3 has 14 amino acids. Germline assignment: CDR1 MNHEY and CDR2 SVGAGI. Here the CDR3 DNA reads TGTGCCAGCAGGGATGGGGGACAGTTGCAGCCCCAGCATTTT. Protein: CASRDGGQLQPQHF.

CDR3 nucleotide sequence: TGTGCCAGCAACCCACCGGGACAGACAAGAACGCAGTATTTT. Amino acids: CASNPPGQTRTQYF. V gene TRBV27 combines with J gene TRBJ2-3, with 7 bases fitting TRBD1. The J segment lost 9 bases and the V segment lost 7 bases, leaving 13 bases of the junction unmatched. CDR1 is MNHEY, CDR2 SMNVEV, per germline (reference sequence). This CDR3 spans 14 amino acids.

This rearrangement joins TRBV6-5 to TRBJ2-5; D is undetermined. The CDR3 covers 11 residues. Germline V gene lookup returns CDR1 MNHEY and CDR2 SVGAGI. Trimming shortened V by 5 bases and J by 5 bases, and 6 bases separated the two germline ends. In DNA, the CDR3 is TGTGCCAGCAGTAACACGGAGACCCAGTACTTC. Amino acid sequence: CASSNTETQYF.

This chain joins TRBV10-3 and TRBJ2-7; D may be TRBD2 (5 bases). The germline CDR1 and CDR2 sequences are ENHRY and SYGVKD. The CDR3 is made up of 13 amino acids. Trimming removed 4 bases at V and 5 bases at J, with 12 bases between. CDR3 bases: TGTGCCATCAGTGTCGGAGGAATCGACGAGCAGTACTTC. Protein: CAISVGGIDEQYF.

The chain recombines TRBV6-5 with TRBJ1-1, with D possibly TRBD1 on 5 matching bases. V lost 2 bases and J lost 2, with 9 bases in between. Per germline, CDR1 MNHEY and CDR2 SVGAGI. This CDR3 contains 14 residues. The CDR3 DNA is TGTGCCAGCAGTTACCAGGGAGGTAACACTGAAGCTTTCTTT. Protein sequence: CASSYQGGNTEAFF.

This chain uses TRBV27 with TRBJ1-1; perhaps TRBD1 as D (5 bases). The germline V gene encodes CDR1 MNHEY and CDR2 SMNVEV (reference sequence). Trimming cost V 4 bases and J 0 bases, with 18 bases left between them. This CDR3 has 17 amino acids. CDR3 protein: CASSYRAGGGVNTEAFF. CDR3 nucleotide sequence: TGTGCCAGCAGTTACCGCGCTGGTGGGGGAGTGAACACTGAAGCTTTCTTT.

The chain recombines TRBV19 with TRBJ1-1, with 8 bases lining up with TRBD1. V trimming: 1 base; J trimming: 6 bases; junction bases outside the gene matches: 7. From germline, CDR1 is LNHDA and CDR2 SQIVND (reference sequence). CDR3 size: 15 residues. The CDR3 DNA reads TGTGCCAGTAGTATAGGCTACAGGGGGGCCCCTGAAGCTTTCTTT. It translates to CASSIGYRGAPEAFF.

CDR3 residues: CASSDDRKMNTEAFF. The CDR3 DNA is TGTGCCAGCAGTGACGACAGGAAGATGAACACTGAAGCTTTCTTT. The chain has TRBV25-1 and TRBJ1-1; D possibly corresponds to TRBD1 (6 bases). The V gene lost 3 bases and the J gene lost 0 bases, with 11 bases spanning the gap. Germline V lookup: CDR1 MGHDK, CDR2 SYGVNS. The CDR3 has 15 residues.

The V call is TRBV5-6, the J call TRBJ2-1; maybe TRBD2 (5 bases). Germline CDR1 reads SGHDT; CDR2 reads YYEEEE. The CDR3 is made up of 15 amino acids. Trimming took off 6 bases at V and 2 bases at J, with 15 bases between the two ends. The CDR3 sequence is CASNSGGGAYNEQFF. CDR3 DNA sequence: TGTGCCAGCAACTCCGGAGGAGGAGCCTACAATGAGCAGTTCTTC.

This clone was seen just once. This chain uses TRBV7-3 with TRBJ1-2; 8 positions match TRBD1. Germline loops: CDR1 SGHTA, CDR2 FQGTGA. V lost 5 bases and J lost 8; bases outside the gene matches: 13. The CDR3 runs 15 residues. This CDR3 is CASSPRLDREGGYTF. The CDR3 nucleotides read TGTGCCAGCAGCCCGAGGTTGGACAGGGAAGGGGGCTACACCTTC.

The chain is built from TRBV4-1 and TRBJ2-2, with 12 bases identical to TRBD2. Germline assignment: CDR1 MGHRA and CDR2 YSYEKL. CDR3 size: 18 residues. Trimming cost V 1 base and J 5 bases; bases outside gene matches: 8. CDR3 protein: CASSQVLGTSGRTGELFF. Written as DNA, the CDR3 is TGCGCCAGCAGCCAAGTGTTAGGTACTAGCGGGAGGACCGGGGAGCTGTTTTTT.

Here the CDR3 reads CASNEPGQPVYAEAFF. CDR3 nucleotides: TGTGCCAGTAACGAGCCCGGCCAGCCGGTTTACGCTGAAGCTTTCTTT. The V and J genes are TRBV28 and TRBJ1-1; D is ambiguous. This CDR3 is 16 amino acids long. Trimming left V 9 bases short and J 6 bases short, with 26 bases between. Germline loops: CDR1 MDHEN, CDR2 SYDVKM.

CDR3 in DNA: TGTGCCAGCAGCTTCCGGGACAGGGGTAGCGGCTACACCTTC. Protein: CASSFRDRGSGYTF. The rearrangement uses TRBV5-6 and TRBJ1-2; 10 bases fit TRBD1. Germline assignment: CDR1 SGHDT and CDR2 YYEEEE. The CDR3 has 14 amino acids. V gave up 2 bases and J gave up 8 bases; unmatched junction bases: 6. Full variable domain (rest looked up from reference TRBV5-6 and TRBJ1-2): DAGVTQSPTHLIKTRGQQVTLRCSPKSGHDTVSWYQQALGQGPQFIFQYYEEEERQRGNFPDRFSGHQFPNYSSELNVNALLLGDSALYLCASSFRDRGSGYTFGSGTRLTVV.

This rearrangement joins TRBV9 to TRBJ1-1, with TRBD1 as a possible D gene (5 bases). Trimming took 0 bases from V and 4 from J, leaving 13 bases between them. Germline V gene data show CDR1 as SGDLS and CDR2 as YYNGEE. This CDR3 spans 15 amino acids. The chain's CDR3 is CASSVASQDLTEAFF. The CDR3 nucleotides are TGTGCCAGCAGCGTAGCCTCACAGGACCTCACTGAAGCTTTCTTT.

The chain carries TRBV4-1 and TRBJ1-4, with D maybe TRBD1 (5 bases). Germline CDR1 reads MGHRA; CDR2 reads YSYEKL. V dropped 4 bases and J dropped 10 bases, with 13 bases sitting between them. This CDR3 is built from 13 residues. The CDR3 DNA is TGCGCCAGCAGCCCCACCGGGGGAGGAAAACTGTTTTTT. It encodes CASSPTGGGKLFF.

The genes are TRBV5-1 and TRBJ2-7; tentatively, D is TRBD1 or TRBD2 (5 bases each). Germline-derived CDR1 and CDR2 are SGHRS and YFSETQ. The V gene lost 4 bases and the J gene lost 7 bases, with 18 bases spanning the gap. There are 14 residues in the CDR3. CDR3 sequence: CASSGTVTIGEQYF. For the CDR3, the DNA is TGCGCCAGCAGCGGGACCGTGACGATAGGGGAGCAGTACTTC.

The rearrangement uses TRBV5-6 and TRBJ2-7; D is unresolved. This CDR3 has 14 residues. V was pared by 7 bases and J by 6 bases, with 20 bases between. Germline V gene sequence: CDR1 SGHDT, CDR2 YYEEEE. CDR3 sequence (DNA): TGTGCCAGCCATGCGGTTGGTTCCTCGCTCGAGCAGTACTTC. Translating gives CASHAVGSSLEQYF.